Below, 28 T cell receptor beta chains from the same sample are listed, as sequenced in a study of blood T cell repertoires in COVID-19. Only in-frame clones appear in the TCRdb table, and some are missing; sequencing was by immunoSEQ multiplex PCR. Seen here are more than 250,000 clones, around 89% observed once, and the top ten hold 5.5% to 8%. Sequencing input: peripheral blood. All receptors derive from a woman aged 45 to 65 with COVID-19, enrolled during active disease.

The J gene is TRBJ2-1, the V gene TRBV4-1; 14 nucleotides line up with TRBD2. The CDR3 covers 18 residues. J was trimmed by 0 bases and V by 4 bases; bases with no gene match: 5. Germline CDR1 reads MGHRA; CDR2 reads YSYEKL. The CDR3 region has the DNA TGCGCCAGCAGCCCAGAGGGACTAGCGGGAGTCTCCTACAATGAGCAGTTCTTC. It translates to CASSPEGLAGVSYNEQFF.

The chain recombines TRBV11-2 with TRBJ1-2, with a weak D call TRBD1 (5 bases). Germline lookup yields CDR1 SGHAT and CDR2 FQNNGV. Trimming shortened V by 0 bases and J by 8 bases, and 16 bases separated the two germline ends. The CDR3 is made up of 15 amino acids. The CDR3 sequence: CASSLEGGARRGYTF. The CDR3 DNA reads TGTGCCAGCAGCTTAGAGGGTGGGGCCAGACGCGGCTACACCTTC.

The chain uses TRBV7-2 and TRBJ2-7; D ambiguous. CDR3 size: 16 residues. Germline V gene data show CDR1 as SGHTA and CDR2 as FQGNSA. Trimming took 1 base from V and 0 from J, leaving 13 bases between them. The CDR3 region has the DNA TGTGCCAGCAGCTTAGACGAGACAAGAAGCTCCTACGAGCAGTACTTC. This encodes CASSLDETRSSYEQYF.

This chain connects TRBV18 to TRBJ2-1; D possibly corresponds to TRBD1 (6 bases). This CDR3 has 16 amino acids. The V gene's germline CDR1 is KGHSH and CDR2 LQKENI. The V gene lost 3 bases and the J gene lost 0 bases, with 12 bases spanning the gap. CDR3 nucleotides: TGTGCCAGCTCACCTAACAGGGTTAACTCCTACAATGAGCAGTTCTTC. Encoded protein: CASSPNRVNSYNEQFF.

CDR3 in DNA: TGTGCCAGCAGGTGGAGAACTGAAGCTTTCTTT. Translation gives CASRWRTEAFF. The V call is TRBV6-5, the J call TRBJ1-1, with D hard to call. Germline CDR1 MNHEY, CDR2 SVGAGI. The CDR3 loop spans 11 amino acids. Trimming stripped 6 bases from V and 5 bases from J, with 7 bases between.

The chain couples TRBV28 to TRBJ1-2; D uncertain. Trimming shortened V by 3 bases and J by 6 bases, and 17 bases separated the two germline ends. Germline CDR1 MDHEN, CDR2 SYDVKM. The CDR3 has 15 residues. The CDR3, as DNA: TGTGCCAGCAGTTTCCCCAAGACTACACCCAATGGCTACACCTTC. Protein: CASSFPKTTPNGYTF.

The chain employs TRBV27 and TRBJ2-4, with 7 bases lining up with TRBD1. Germline V gene data show CDR1 as MNHEY and CDR2 as SMNVEV (reference sequence). This CDR3 has 16 residues. V trimming: 5 bases; J trimming: 3 bases; junction bases outside the gene matches: 10. CDR3 in amino acids: CASSQGGDRHKNIQYF. In nucleotides, the CDR3 is TGTGCCAGCAGTCAGGGTGGGGACAGACACAAAAACATTCAGTACTTC.

The genes are TRBV5-1 and TRBJ2-4; TRBD1 aligns across 9 bases. V lost 3 bases, J lost 1 base, and 5 bases stayed unmatched. There are 16 residues in the CDR3. CDR1 and CDR2 (germline): SGHRS, YFSETQ. The chain's CDR3 is CASSSDRGAAKNIQYF. For the CDR3, the DNA is TGCGCCAGCAGCTCCGACAGGGGGGCGGCCAAAAACATTCAGTACTTC.

The gene calls are TRBV27 and TRBJ2-3; weak D call: TRBD1 (6 bases). The CDR3 consists of 14 residues. In germline, CDR1 is MNHEY, CDR2 SMNVEV (reference sequence). Trimming removed 3 bases at V and 4 bases at J, with 11 bases between. The CDR3 is CASSLQGWADTQYF. The CDR3, as DNA: TGTGCCAGCAGTTTGCAGGGGTGGGCAGATACGCAGTATTTT.

This chain links TRBV2 with TRBJ1-5; D gene uncertain. Germline CDR1 SNHLY, CDR2 FYNNEI. CDR3 length: 15 residues. Deletions cut 2 bases from V and 4 bases from J, with 12 bases between. DNA of the CDR3: TGTGCCAGCAGTGAAATCAGTCTGCAGAATCAGCCCCAGCATTTT. Translating gives CASSEISLQNQPQHF.

This chain uses TRBV3-1 (or the pseudogene TRBV3-2) with TRBJ2-1, with TRBD2 identical over 9 bases. The trim removed 3 bases at V and 6 bases at J, leaving 6 bases unmatched. Germline V lookup: CDR1 LGHDT, CDR2 YNNKEL (reference sequence). The CDR3 spans 15 residues. The CDR3 region is CASSHVLAGVNEQFF. The CDR3 DNA reads as TGTGCCAGCAGCCACGTATTAGCGGGAGTCAATGAGCAGTTCTTC.

The chain couples TRBV5-4 to TRBJ1-2, with TRBD1 matching over 10 bases. V gave up 4 bases and J gave up 3 bases; unmatched junction bases: 6. From germline, CDR1 is SGHNT and CDR2 YYREEE (reference sequence). The CDR3 has 15 residues. The CDR3 protein is CASSEGTGVDYGYTF. CDR3 DNA sequence: TGTGCCAGCAGCGAAGGGACAGGGGTAGACTATGGCTACACCTTC. Based on the CDR3 plus reference TRBV5-4 and TRBJ1-2, the full variable domain is ETGVTQSPTHLIKTRGQQVTLRCSSQSGHNTVSWYQQALGQGPQFIFQYYREEENGRGNFPPRFSGLQFPNYSSELNVNALELDDSALYLCASSEGTGVDYGYTFGSGTRLTVV.

Concerning this clone itself: This same CDR3 is encoded by further DNA sequences in the sample. The chain recombines TRBV18 with TRBJ2-7; TRBD2 agrees at 13 bases. CDR3 length: 15 amino acids. Looked up from germline, CDR1 is KGHSH and CDR2 is LQKENI. The V segment lost 3 bases and the J segment 2 bases; nucleotides outside the gene matches: 1. The CDR3 DNA reads TGTGCCAGCTCACCGGGACTAGCGGGGACCTACGAGCAGTACTTC. Translation gives CASSPGLAGTYEQYF.

This chain links TRBV10-2 with TRBJ1-2; no reliable D call. CDR3 length equals 14 residues. Germline CDR1 reads WSHSY; CDR2 reads SAAADI. Deletions cut 0 bases from V and 2 bases from J, with 7 bases between. The CDR3 bases are TGCGCCAGCAGTGAGTCCCGGTTCAACTATGGCTACACCTTC. Its protein product is CASSESRFNYGYTF.

The V call is TRBV12-3 or TRBV12-4, the J call TRBJ2-1; TRBD2 matches 9 bases. V lost 6 bases and J lost 8; bases outside the gene matches: 5. The CDR3 covers 13 residues. CDR3 in DNA: TGTGCCAGCAGGGCGGGAGGGCCCTATGAGCAGTTCTTC. Translation: CASRAGGPYEQFF.

The genes are TRBV3-1 (or the pseudogene TRBV3-2) and TRBJ2-1; 7 positions match TRBD2. V trimming: 1 base; J trimming: 7 bases; junction bases outside the gene matches: 7. The germline CDR1 and CDR2 sequences are LGHDT and YNNKEL (reference sequence). The CDR3 extends over 15 amino acids. The CDR3 loop reads CASSQGSGNRNEQFF. CDR3 DNA: TGTGCCAGCAGCCAAGGAAGCGGGAACAGGAATGAGCAGTTCTTC.

The genes are TRBV5-5 and TRBJ1-6, with a tentative D call TRBD1 (5 bases). Germline assignment: CDR1 SGHKS and CDR2 YYEKEE (reference sequence). Trimming shortened V by 5 bases and J by 8 bases, and 17 bases separated the two germline ends. The CDR3 covers 15 residues. CDR3: CASRPRPRVDSPLHF. CDR3 nucleotides: TGTGCCAGCAGACCGCGGCCCAGGGTGGATTCACCCCTCCACTTT.

This chain joins TRBV7-7 and TRBJ2-1, with TRBD2 matching over 12 bases. This CDR3 spans 15 amino acids. The germline gives CDR1 SSHAT, CDR2 FNYEAQ (reference sequence). The V and J ends lost 5 bases and 4 bases, in that order; junction bases with no gene match: 3. CDR3: CASSPGTSGYNEQFF. The CDR3 coding sequence is TGTGCCAGCAGCCCCGGGACTAGCGGGTACAATGAGCAGTTCTTC.

The rearrangement joins TRBV21-1 to TRBJ1-2. TRBV21-1 is described as a pseudogene. The CDR3 is 13 amino acids. For the CDR3, the DNA is TGTGCCAGCAGCAAAGGTCGGGAATTCGGCTACACCTTC. This encodes CASSKGREFGYTF.

V usage is TRBV6-5 and J usage is TRBJ2-3, with 10 bases that match TRBD2. The CDR3 contains 15 residues. The V segment lost 8 bases and the J segment 1 base; nucleotides outside the gene matches: 6. Germline lookup yields CDR1 MNHEY and CDR2 SVGAGI. CDR3 sequence (DNA): TGTGCCAGCGGAGCTAGCGGGAGTGGCACAGATACGCAGTATTTT. It specifies CASGASGSGTDTQYF.

The chain carries TRBV11-3 and TRBJ2-3, with 9 nucleotides matching TRBD1. V lost 4 bases and J lost 3; bases outside the gene matches: 5. There are 15 residues in the CDR3. CDR1 is SGHNT, CDR2 YENEEA, per germline. DNA of the CDR3: TGTGCCAGCAGCTATCCGGGACAGGGAACAGATACGCAGTATTTT. Translated, it gives CASSYPGQGTDTQYF.

The rearrangement links TRBV7-9 to TRBJ2-1; D is possibly TRBD2 (5 bases). The CDR3 is made up of 15 amino acids. Germline CDR1 SEHNR, CDR2 FQNEAQ (reference sequence). V dropped 5 bases and J dropped 2 bases, with 13 bases sitting between them. In DNA form, the CDR3 reads TGTGCCAGCAGCCACCTAGCACTTACCTACAATGAGCAGTTCTTC. Protein product: CASSHLALTYNEQFF.

This clone was detected ten times or more. This chain uses TRBV28 with TRBJ2-5; 10 nucleotides agree with TRBD1. Germline-derived CDR1 and CDR2 are MDHEN and SYDVKM. The ends lost 2 bases at V and 2 bases at J; junction bases unmatched: 5. The CDR3 is made up of 16 amino acids. The CDR3: CASSLRQGAWQETQYF. The CDR3 nucleotides are TGTGCCAGCAGTTTACGACAGGGGGCTTGGCAAGAGACCCAGTACTTC.

V gene TRBV30 combines with J gene TRBJ2-1; 9 bases are shared with TRBD2. Germline-derived CDR1 and CDR2 are GTSNPN and SVGIG (reference sequence). V lost 1 base and J lost 15; bases outside the gene matches: 10. CDR3 length: 13 residues. CDR3 DNA: TGTGCCTGGAGTGGGGGGTCGCGGCGGGAGGGGTTCTTC. Protein: CAWSGGSRREGFF.

This clone came up a few times. The V and J genes are TRBV24-1 and TRBJ2-5; 10 bases align to TRBD2. The J segment lost 4 bases and the V segment lost 3 bases, leaving 16 bases of the junction unmatched. The length of the CDR3 is 19 residues. Germline lookup yields CDR1 KGHDR and CDR2 SFDVKD. Written as DNA, the CDR3 is TGTGCCACCAGTGATCTACGGACTAGCGGACCAGGCGGCCCAGAGACCCAGTACTTC. Translating it yields CATSDLRTSGPGGPETQYF.

This clone showed up just a few times. The chain uses TRBV3-1 (or the pseudogene TRBV3-2) and TRBJ2-4; TRBD2 agrees at 11 bases. V lost 8 bases to trimming and J lost 6 bases; unmatched junction nucleotides: 3. The CDR3 is 13 residues long. Germline values: CDR1 LGHDT, CDR2 YNNKEL (reference sequence). CDR3 sequence (DNA): TGTGCCAGCGCTCTAGCGGGGGGAAACATTCAGTACTTC. Amino acids: CASALAGGNIQYF.

The rearrangement uses TRBV9 and TRBJ2-6, with D unresolved. Trimming left V 0 bases short and J 0 bases short, with 10 bases between. Germline V gene data show CDR1 as SGDLS and CDR2 as YYNGEE. The CDR3 has 17 residues. The CDR3 loop reads CASSVGDFYSGANVLTF. The CDR3, as DNA: TGTGCCAGCAGCGTAGGCGACTTTTACTCTGGGGCCAACGTCCTGACTTTC.

The gene calls are TRBV6-5 and TRBJ2-7; 7 bases align to TRBD2. This CDR3 is built from 14 residues. Losses at the gene ends were 6 bases for V and 2 bases for J; bases not matched to a gene: 7. CDR1 and CDR2 (germline): MNHEY, SVGAGI. The CDR3 DNA reads as TGTGCCAGCAGCATTTCAGGACTAGCCTACGAGCAGTACTTC. This translates into CASSISGLAYEQYF.